This T cell receptor beta chain was retrieved from a study of molecular identifiers for immune sequencing clone quantification. TCRdb redid the calling of the PCR reads with MiXCR, one entry per CDR3 protein. The sample holds about half a million distinct CDR3 sequences, about a fifth seen once. This clonotype was seen only once. This clone may be a read error of a much larger clone one base away. Libraries used about 18,000 to 1,100,000 sorted naive CD8 T cells and 10%, 30% or 50% RNA input. Researchers sorted naive CD8 T cells as cells that were CD8+CD4-CCR7+CD45RA+. The sequence came from a human donor in good health. Some libraries in this study had Jurkat cell RNA spiked in. Sample: naive CD8+ T cells from blood, with Jurkat cell RNA spiked in. Subset denoted: FACS-sorted CD8+CD4-CCR7+CD45RA+ naive T cells.

CDR3 DNA: TGTGCCAGCAGCTCCCTCACCGACTTGACCCAGCACTTC. It codes for CASSSLTDLTQHF. The chain uses TRBV7-9 and TRBJ2-5; the D is unclear. Per the germline V gene, CDR1 is SEHNR and CDR2 is FQNEAQ (reference sequence). This CDR3 contains 13 residues.